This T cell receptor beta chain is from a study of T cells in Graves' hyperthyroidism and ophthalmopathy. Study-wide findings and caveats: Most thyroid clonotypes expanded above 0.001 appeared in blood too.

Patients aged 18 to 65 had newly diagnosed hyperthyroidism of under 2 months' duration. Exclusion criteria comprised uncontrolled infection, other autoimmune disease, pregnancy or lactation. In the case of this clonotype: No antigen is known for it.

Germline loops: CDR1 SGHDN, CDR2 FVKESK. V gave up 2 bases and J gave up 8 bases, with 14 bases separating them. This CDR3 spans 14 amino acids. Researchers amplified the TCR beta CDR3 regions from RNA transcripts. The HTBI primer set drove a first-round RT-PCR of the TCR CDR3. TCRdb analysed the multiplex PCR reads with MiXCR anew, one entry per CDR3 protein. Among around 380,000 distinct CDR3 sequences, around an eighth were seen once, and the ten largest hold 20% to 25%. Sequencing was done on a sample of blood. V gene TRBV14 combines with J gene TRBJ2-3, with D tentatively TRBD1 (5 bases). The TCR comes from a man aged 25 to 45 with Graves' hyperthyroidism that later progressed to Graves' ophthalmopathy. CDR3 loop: CASSQYTGLGTQYF. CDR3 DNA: TGTGCCAGCAGCCAATATACAGGTCTTGGTACGCAGTATTTT.